This T cell receptor beta chain appears in the sequencing data of a study of Tregs in tolerant kidney transplant recipients. Note on this clone: Its matching antigen is unknown.

Findings of the study overall: No direct test of biological reproducibility was done here.

Generated by immunoSEQ multiplex PCR, the TCRdb table keeps only in-frame clones and is missing some. The sample shows tens of thousands of clones, less than 90% of them seen only once. The CDR3 runs 16 residues. Germline V gene lookup returns CDR1 SGHRS and CDR2 YFSETQ. The junction had 8 bases not matched to a gene; V was cut back by 1 base and J by 2 bases. Thawed PBMCs were FACS-sorted into unstimulated CD4+CD25+CD127- regulatory T cells, CD4+CD25- non-regulatory cells, CD4 and CD8 cells. The rearrangement joins TRBV5-1 to TRBJ1-2; 7 nucleotides align to TRBD1. Specimen: CD4+ T cells from blood. The origin of this receptor is a human donor in good health. CDR3: CASSLTWDSENYGYTF. DNA for the CDR3: TGCGCCAGCAGCTTGACCTGGGACAGTGAGAACTATGGCTACACCTTC.